A single sample gave rise to the 27 T cell receptor beta chains below, sequenced in a study of shared clonotypes between healthy human individuals. This table comes from immunoSEQ multiplex PCR, and its TCRdb copy is limited to in-frame clones, with some not included. The profile shows more than 1 million clones, around three quarters of them singletons. Source material: memory CD4+ T cells from PBMCs. Regarding subset: CD45RA-negative fraction. All receptors come from a man between 18 and 29 years old in good health. Some clones in this sample may be carry-over from other donors' samples.

The chain links TRBV7-9 to TRBJ1-3; unclear D gene. The V and J ends lost 6 bases and 2 bases respectively, with 14 bases between them. The CDR3 covers 15 residues. Per the germline V gene, CDR1 is SEHNR and CDR2 is FQNEAQ (reference sequence). The CDR3 DNA follows: TGTGCCAGCAGATGGACTGGCGGCACTGGAAACACCATATATTTT. Translation gives CASRWTGGTGNTIYF. The whole variable domain, filled in from reference TRBV7-9 and TRBJ1-3, reads DTGVSQNPRHKITKRGQNVTFRCDPISEHNRLYWYRQTLGQGPEFLTYFQNEAQLEKSRLLSDRFSAERPKGSFSTLEIQRTEQGDSAMYLCASRWTGGTGNTIYFGEGSWLTVV.

The chain links TRBV5-1 to TRBJ2-1; TRBD2 matches 8 bases. The germline V gene has CDR1 SGHRS and CDR2 YFSETQ. This CDR3 has 17 amino acids. Trimming at V came to 4 bases and at J to 1 base, leaving 10 bases not matched to a gene. The CDR3 bases are TGCGCCAGCAGCCCCCATCTCGGCGGGGGGTCCTACAATGAGCAGTTCTTC. This gives the protein CASSPHLGGGSYNEQFF.

In this sample, this clone turned up a few times. V and J are TRBV4-1 and TRBJ2-7, with 9 bases aligning to TRBD2. This CDR3 is built from 16 residues. Per germline, CDR1 MGHRA and CDR2 YSYEKL. Losses at the gene ends were 0 bases for V and 5 bases for J; bases not matched to a gene: 8. The CDR3 bases are TGCGCCAGCAGCCAAGAACAAGTAGCGGGAGTCAACGAGCAGTACTTC. This gives the protein CASSQEQVAGVNEQYF.

The chain uses TRBV7-6 and TRBJ2-5, with D possibly TRBD2 on 6 matching bases. CDR3 size: 16 residues. The ends were cut back, 4 bases at V and 4 bases at J, with 19 bases in the middle. Germline V lookup: CDR1 SGHVS, CDR2 FNYEAQ. CDR3 nucleotide sequence: TGTGCCAGCAGCTCCTACGGGAGCGGGTCTGGAGAGACCCAGTACTTC. This encodes CASSSYGSGSGETQYF.

V usage is TRBV6-6 and J usage is TRBJ1-5; D unresolved. Trimming took off 1 base at V and 7 bases at J, with 11 bases between the two ends. The CDR3 extends over 14 amino acids. In germline, CDR1 is MNHNY, CDR2 SVGAGI (reference sequence). The CDR3 reads CASSYFGPGQPQHF. For the CDR3, the DNA is TGTGCCAGCAGTTACTTTGGCCCGGGACAGCCCCAGCATTTT.

The chain couples TRBV7-2 to TRBJ2-7, with D unresolved. The CDR3 sequence is 15 residues long. From germline, CDR1 is SGHTA and CDR2 FQGNSA. The V gene lost 8 bases and the J gene lost 2 bases, with 19 bases spanning the gap. The DNA for the CDR3 is TGTGCCAGCGGGCGCTCTGGGGAAAGGACCTACGAGCAGTACTTC. Translated, it gives CASGRSGERTYEQYF.

V usage is TRBV6-6 and J usage is TRBJ1-1; 10 bases are shared with TRBD1. Germline V CDR1 and CDR2: MNHNY, SVGAGI (reference sequence). The CDR3 has 14 residues. J was trimmed by 5 bases and V by 5 bases; bases with no gene match: 5. CDR3 in amino acids: CASSPDRGRTEAFF. For the CDR3, the DNA is TGTGCCAGCAGTCCGGACAGGGGGAGAACTGAAGCTTTCTTT.

Remarks on this clone: This sample also contains other DNA sequences that code for the same CDR3. V is TRBV30 and J is TRBJ2-3; no definite D call. The CDR3 runs to 12 residues. The V end lost 0 bases, the J end lost 3 bases, and 4 bases lay between the germline ends. The germline gives CDR1 GTSNPN, CDR2 SVGIG (reference sequence). The CDR3 spells CAWSVITDTQYF. In DNA, the CDR3 is TGTGCCTGGAGTGTAATTACAGATACGCAGTATTTT.

The chain recombines TRBV12-5 with TRBJ2-7; the D is unclear. The CDR3 has 16 residues. The V gene lost 0 bases and the J gene lost 0 bases, with 12 bases spanning the gap. CDR1 is LGHNT and CDR2 is FRNRAP in the germline V gene. The CDR3 coding sequence is TGTGCTAGTGGTTTGGTTCTAGGGATGGGCTCCTACGAGCAGTACTTC. Amino acid sequence: CASGLVLGMGSYEQYF.

The chain recombines TRBV7-6 with TRBJ2-7, with D tentatively TRBD2 (5 bases). CDR1 is SGHVS, CDR2 FNYEAQ, per germline. This CDR3 is built from 13 residues. V lost 1 base to trimming and J lost 2 bases, with 6 bases between them. CDR3 sequence: CASSLDGTYEQYF. The CDR3, as DNA: TGTGCCAGCAGCTTAGACGGGACCTACGAGCAGTACTTC.

J is TRBJ2-5 and V is TRBV6-6, with 8 bases matching TRBD1. Germline-derived CDR1 and CDR2 are MNHNY and SVGAGI (reference sequence). V was clipped by 5 bases and J by 3 bases; unmatched bases: 11. The CDR3 is made up of 16 amino acids. This CDR3 is CASSSRQGRPEETQYF. In nucleotides, the CDR3 is TGTGCCAGCAGTAGTCGACAGGGGAGACCCGAAGAGACCCAGTACTTC.

V is TRBV4-1 and J is TRBJ2-7; 7 nucleotides agree with TRBD1. With V trimmed by 3 bases and J by 0 bases, 11 bases remained unmatched. This CDR3 is built from 17 residues. Germline V lookup: CDR1 MGHRA, CDR2 YSYEKL. This chain's CDR3 is CASSQSSGQRFSYEQYF. In DNA, the CDR3 is TGCGCCAGCAGCCAGAGTTCGGGACAGCGTTTCTCCTACGAGCAGTACTTC.

The V and J genes are TRBV27 and TRBJ1-2; 8 positions match TRBD1. The V gene end was trimmed by 5 bases and the J gene end by 4 bases; junction bases not matched to a gene: 3. The CDR3 covers 13 residues. The V gene's germline CDR1 is MNHEY and CDR2 SMNVEV (reference sequence). The CDR3 sequence: CASSARGPYGYTF. CDR3 sequence (DNA): TGTGCCAGCAGTGCCAGGGGGCCCTATGGCTACACCTTC.

This clone was seen once. This rearrangement joins TRBV2 to TRBJ2-3, with D tentatively TRBD2 (5 bases). Germline CDR1 is SNHLY and CDR2 is FYNNEI. The CDR3 extends over 12 amino acids. With 7 bases removed from V and 3 bases from J, the gap between germline ends came to 8 bases. Here the CDR3 DNA reads TGTGCCAGCACCACTAGAACAGATACGCAGTATTTT. It is translated as CASTTRTDTQYF.

The rearrangement joins TRBV11-2 to TRBJ2-3; the D gene could be TRBD1 or TRBD2 (5 bases each). The CDR3 sequence is 15 residues long. V was pared by 5 bases and J by 5 bases, with 17 bases between. Germline V gene data show CDR1 as SGHAT and CDR2 as FQNNGV. CDR3 in amino acids: CASSPRESSVDTQYF. For the CDR3, the DNA is TGTGCCAGCAGCCCCAGGGAGAGCAGTGTAGATACGCAGTATTTT.

The chain carries TRBV20-1 and TRBJ1-2; 10 bases are shared with TRBD1. The junction had 4 bases not matched to a gene; V was cut back by 1 base and J by 14 bases. The CDR3 is 11 residues long. Germline V gene data show CDR1 as DFQATT and CDR2 as SNEGSKA (reference sequence). The CDR3 region is CSARALDRGTF. The DNA of the CDR3 is TGCAGTGCTAGAGCCCTGGACAGGGGGACCTTC.

V and J are TRBV19 and TRBJ1-4; a weak D match, TRBD1 (6 bases). CDR1 is LNHDA and CDR2 is SQIVND in the germline V gene (reference sequence). V lost 6 bases and J 2 bases, leaving 16 bases between the germline ends. The CDR3 length is 16 residues. The chain's CDR3 is CASSPLGAGTNEKLFF. CDR3 DNA: TGTGCCAGTAGCCCCTTGGGGGCCGGGACTAATGAAAAACTGTTTTTT. Complete variable domain (other parts from reference TRBV19 and TRBJ1-4): DGGITQSPKYLFRKEGQNVTLSCEQNLNHDAMYWYRQDPGQGLRLIYYSQIVNDFQKGDIAEGYSVSREKKESFPLTVTSAQKNPTAFYLCASSPLGAGTNEKLFFGSGTQLSVL.

This rearrangement joins TRBV10-3 to TRBJ1-1; 9 nucleotides align to TRBD1. Germline trimming cut 6 bases from V and 4 bases from J; bases unmatched to any gene: 9. The CDR3 contains 15 residues. In germline, CDR1 is ENHRY, CDR2 SYGVKD. The CDR3 here is CAIRSDRGLGTEAFF. The CDR3 bases are TGTGCCATCAGATCGGACAGGGGCCTGGGCACTGAAGCTTTCTTT.

The rearrangement uses TRBV28 and TRBJ1-2; D is ambiguous. Trimming left V 2 bases short and J 10 bases short, with 14 bases between. CDR3 length equals 13 residues. From germline, CDR1 is MDHEN and CDR2 SYDVKM. Here the CDR3 reads CASSLPIPEVYTF. DNA for the CDR3: TGTGCCAGCAGTTTACCTATTCCGGAGGTCTACACCTTC.

The chain is built from TRBV19 and TRBJ1-5, with 10 bases aligning to TRBD1. This CDR3 contains 14 residues. Trimming at V came to 1 base and at J to 9 bases, leaving 3 bases not matched to a gene. Germline CDR1 is LNHDA and CDR2 is SQIVND (reference sequence). The CDR3 sequence is CASSIGGQGPPQHF. CDR3 in DNA: TGTGCCAGTAGTATAGGGGGACAGGGGCCGCCCCAGCATTTT.

There are a few counts of this clone. The chain uses TRBV2 and TRBJ1-3; 10 bases fit TRBD1. The V and J ends lost 6 bases and 5 bases, in that order; junction bases with no gene match: 7. This CDR3 comprises 15 residues. The germline V gene encodes CDR1 SNHLY and CDR2 FYNNEI. The CDR3 region has the DNA TGTGCCAGCAGACTCGAGACAGGGGGCAGAAACACCATATATTTT. Its protein is CASRLETGGRNTIYF. Full variable domain (remainder filled in from reference TRBV2 and TRBJ1-3): EPEVTQTPSHQVTQMGQEVILRCVPISNHLYFYWYRQILGQKVEFLVSFYNNEISEKSEIFDDQFSVERPDGSNFTLKIRSTKLEDSAMYFCASRLETGGRNTIYFGEGSWLTVV.

The chain uses TRBV28 and TRBJ2-7; perhaps TRBD2 as D (6 bases). The CDR3 is 17 amino acids. Looked up from germline, CDR1 is MDHEN and CDR2 is SYDVKM. The V end lost 5 bases, the J end lost 3 bases, and 23 bases lay between the germline ends. The chain's CDR3 is CASSPSPGAGTIYEQYF. The DNA of the CDR3 is TGTGCCAGCAGTCCCAGCCCGGGAGCCGGCACCATCTACGAGCAGTACTTC.

Remarks on this clone: The same CDR3 arises from other DNA sequences in this sample as well. The V and J genes are TRBV15 and TRBJ2-7; no clear D. The ends were cut back, 0 bases at V and 4 bases at J, with 4 bases in the middle. The germline V gene encodes CDR1 LNHNV and CDR2 YYDKDF (reference sequence). This CDR3 region has 12 residues. The CDR3 is CATSRDRYEQYF. For the CDR3, the DNA is TGTGCCACCAGCAGAGATCGGTACGAGCAGTACTTC.

This clone showed up just once. The gene calls are TRBV6-5 and TRBJ1-1; D uncertain. The V gene lost 5 bases and the J gene lost 5 bases, with 6 bases spanning the gap. CDR3 size: 11 residues. Germline V gives CDR1 MNHEY, CDR2 SVGAGI. The CDR3 nucleotides read TGTGCCAGCAGTCCGCCTACTGAAGCTTTCTTT. Its protein is CASSPPTEAFF.

The chain combines TRBV19 with TRBJ1-1; D gene ambiguous. The CDR3 runs to 14 residues. CDR1 and CDR2 from the germline V gene are LNHDA and SQIVND (reference sequence). Trimming stripped 3 bases from V and 4 bases from J, with 12 bases between. The CDR3, as DNA: TGTGCCAGTAGTATCAGAGGAATACGCACTGAAGCTTTCTTT. This encodes CASSIRGIRTEAFF.

V is TRBV11-2 and J is TRBJ1-2; TRBD1 is a possible D gene (6 bases). Germline CDR1 SGHAT, CDR2 FQNNGV. The V end was cut by 5 bases, the J end by 2 bases, with 12 bases between. The CDR3 runs to 14 residues. The DNA for the CDR3 is TGTGCCAGCAGCAATGACAGGAGCAACTATGGCTACACCTTC. It is translated as CASSNDRSNYGYTF.

The chain carries TRBV11-2 and TRBJ2-3; no clear D. The ends were cut back, 4 bases at V and 2 bases at J, with 7 bases in the middle. The CDR3 has 13 amino acids. The germline gives CDR1 SGHAT, CDR2 FQNNGV. CDR3 nucleotide sequence: TGTGCCAGCAGCTCCATTAACACAGATACGCAGTATTTT. It translates to CASSSINTDTQYF.